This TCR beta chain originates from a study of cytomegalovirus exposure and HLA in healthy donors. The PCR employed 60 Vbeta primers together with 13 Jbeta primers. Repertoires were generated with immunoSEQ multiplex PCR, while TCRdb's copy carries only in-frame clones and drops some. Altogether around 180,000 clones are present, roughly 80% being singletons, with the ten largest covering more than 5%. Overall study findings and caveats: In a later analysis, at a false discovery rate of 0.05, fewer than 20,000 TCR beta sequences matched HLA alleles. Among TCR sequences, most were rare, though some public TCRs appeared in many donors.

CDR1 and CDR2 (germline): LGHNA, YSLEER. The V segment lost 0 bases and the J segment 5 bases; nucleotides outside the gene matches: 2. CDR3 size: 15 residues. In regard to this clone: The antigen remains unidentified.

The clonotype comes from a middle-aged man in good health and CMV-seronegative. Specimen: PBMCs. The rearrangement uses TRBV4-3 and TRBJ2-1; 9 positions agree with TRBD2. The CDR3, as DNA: TGCGCCAGCAGCCAAGAACTAGCGGGTCACAATGAGCAGTTCTTC. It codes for CASSQELAGHNEQFF.